This T cell receptor (beta chain) stems from a study of vaccination effects on CD4 cells after COVID-19. Study results and limitations: Both infection-induced and vaccine-induced clones contracted markedly at late post-vaccination timepoints. Healthy vaccinees had only 1 of 255 vaccine-induced clones cross-react with common cold coronaviruses.

This clone has more than one count but fewer than ten. Its antigen is still unknown. The culture ran for around nine days before CD4+ T cells were isolated. Either the mRNA-1273 or the BNT162b2 vaccine was given to participants as two doses. Here immunoSEQ multiplex PCR was the method, and the copy in TCRdb shows in-frame clones only, minus some. The repertoire includes about 40,000 clones, about 70% of them detected once, and 6.5% to 8.5% sits in the top ten. V lost 6 bases, J lost 3 bases, and 4 bases stayed unmatched. The germline V gene has CDR1 LNHDA and CDR2 SQIVND (reference sequence). This CDR3 is 14 amino acids long.

The chain couples TRBV19 to TRBJ1-4; 7 nucleotides line up with TRBD1. This receptor was identified in a human donor who received a COVID-19 vaccine. The sample was CD4+ T cells from PBMCs cultured without peptide, taken after COVID-19 vaccination. The CDR3 nucleotides read TGTGCCAGTAGGGCCAGGGGGGCTAATGAAAAACTGTTTTTT. This codes for CASRARGANEKLFF.